Following are 24 T cell receptor beta chains from one sample sequenced in a study of blood T cells in healthy people across ages. Primers used in a second PCR of roughly 6 to 11 cycles were a sample-barcoded 5' primer and a J-beta primer mix. TCRdb reprocessed the 5' RACE reads via MiXCR and lists one record per CDR3 protein. The repertoire consists of some 780,000 distinct CDR3 sequences, with around 50% occurring once and the leading ten covering 20% to 30%. Sequencing input: blood. The origin of the receptors is a man aged 35 to 55 in good health.

Note on this clonotype: A read error is likely, as this CDR3 ends without the conserved phenylalanine or tryptophan. V is TRBV12-3 or TRBV12-4 and J is TRBJ1-5; possible D gene TRBD1, 6 bases. This CDR3 comprises 17 residues. With 4 bases removed from V and 4 bases from J, the gap between germline ends came to 20 bases. The DNA of the CDR3 is TGTGCCAGCAGTTCTGGGTGGACGAGACAGGCTAATCAGCCCCAGCATTCA. It yields the protein CASSSGWTRQANQPQHS.

J is TRBJ2-4 and V is TRBV29-1, with D possibly being TRBD1 (6 bases). Trimming pared 6 bases from V and 6 bases from J, leaving 24 bases between. This CDR3 has 16 amino acids. Germline CDR1 reads SQVTM; CDR2 reads ANQGSEA. CDR3 loop: CSVALVVGSRGNIQYF. The CDR3, as DNA: TGCAGCGTCGCCCTTGTCGTGGGCTCCAGGGGAAACATTCAGTACTTC. Full variable domain (missing parts from reference TRBV29-1 and TRBJ2-4): SAVISQKPSRDICQRGTSLTIQCQVDSQVTMMFWYRQQPGQSLTLIATANQGSEATYESGFVIDKFPISRPNLTFSTLTVSNMSPEDSSIYLCSVALVVGSRGNIQYFGAGTRLSVL.

This clonotype has a count of ten or more. V is TRBV6-2 or TRBV6-3 and J is TRBJ2-5, with D unclear. The CDR3 runs 13 residues. V gave up 6 bases and J gave up 1 base, with 9 bases separating them. The germline V gene has CDR1 MNHEY and CDR2 SVGEGT. The CDR3 reads CASSGHLQETQYF. The DNA of the CDR3 is TGTGCCAGCAGCGGGCACCTCCAAGAGACCCAGTACTTC.

This clonotype appeared a few times. This chain uses TRBV24-1 with TRBJ2-5; tentatively, D is TRBD2 (5 bases). CDR1 and CDR2 from the germline V gene are KGHDR and SFDVKD. Trimming removed 9 bases from V and 5 bases from J, with 15 bases in between. This CDR3 comprises 13 residues. CDR3 amino acids: CATQTSGMETQYF. CDR3 nucleotide sequence: TGTGCCACCCAGACGAGCGGAATGGAGACCCAGTACTTC.

The chain uses TRBV20-1 and TRBJ2-5; maybe TRBD2 (7 bases). The DNA end is a closer match to TRBJ2-7, so the J assignment may be wrong. Germline V gives CDR1 DFQATT, CDR2 SNEGSKA (reference sequence). This CDR3 has 14 amino acids. The CDR3 region has the DNA TGCAGTGCTAGCGCCCCAGAGGGGGGGCACGAGCAGTACTTC. Encoded protein: CSASAPEGGHEQYF.

This chain connects TRBV7-8 to TRBJ2-7; D may be TRBD2 (6 bases). TRBJ2-4 matches the DNA end more closely, so the J call is doubtful. Germline values: CDR1 SGHVS, CDR2 FQNEAQ. The CDR3 contains 17 residues. This CDR3 reads CASSLSSRRGKAYIQYF. CDR3 DNA: TGTGCCAGCAGCTTATCATCGCGTCGGGGGAAAGCGTACATTCAGTACTTC.

This rearrangement joins TRBV3-1 to TRBJ2-3, with 12 nucleotides matching TRBD2. This CDR3 contains 18 residues. The trim removed 2 bases at V and 5 bases at J, leaving 11 bases unmatched. The germline gives CDR1 LGHDT, CDR2 YNNKEL (reference sequence). This CDR3 reads CASSQPKTSGGRGDTQYF. The CDR3 DNA follows: TGTGCCAGCAGCCAACCAAAGACTAGCGGGGGCCGGGGAGATACGCAGTATTTT.

The chain combines TRBV12-3 or TRBV12-4 with TRBJ2-4, with 8 bases lining up with TRBD2. The CDR3 is 17 amino acids. The J segment lost 4 bases and the V segment lost 4 bases, leaving 12 bases of the junction unmatched. The chain's CDR3 is CASSWGARLAGKNIQYF. The DNA for the CDR3 is TGTGCCAGCAGTTGGGGAGCTAGGTTAGCGGGGAAAAACATTCAGTACTTC.

The chain joins TRBV20-1 to TRBJ1-5; no clear D gene. Per the germline V gene, CDR1 is DFQATT and CDR2 is SNEGSKA (reference sequence). Trimming removed 1 base at V and 0 bases at J, with 13 bases between. The CDR3 length is 16 residues. The CDR3 nucleotides read TGCAGTGCTAGAGTCAGAAGCGGGAATAGCAATCAGCCCCAGCATTTT. Translated, it gives CSARVRSGNSNQPQHF.

A few counts support this clonotype. V and J are TRBV9 and TRBJ1-2, with D perhaps matching TRBD1 (5 bases). CDR3 length equals 13 residues. Germline loops: CDR1 SGDLS, CDR2 YYNGEE. Trimming stripped 0 bases from V and 8 bases from J, with 11 bases between. As DNA, the CDR3 is TGTGCCAGCAGCGTAGACCAGGGCGGGGGCTACACCTTC. Its translation is CASSVDQGGGYTF.

In regard to this clonotype: At one end the junction does not follow the germline gene, possibly because of a read error. CDR3 sequence: CATSRAASSYEQYF. The CDR3 region has the DNA TGCGCCACCAGCCGGGCAGCCAGCTCCTACGAGCAGTACTTC. The chain joins TRBV4-3 to TRBJ2-7; D is unclear. The CDR3 covers 14 residues. In germline, CDR1 is LGHNA, CDR2 YSLEER.

This clonotype was counted a few times. The chain uses TRBV14 and TRBJ2-3; D gene ambiguous. The germline V gene encodes CDR1 SGHDN and CDR2 FVKESK. CDR3 length: 11 residues. Trimming stripped 3 bases from V and 5 bases from J, with 3 bases between. CDR3 nucleotide sequence: TGTGCCAGCAGCCAGCTAGATACGCAGTATTTT. Translation gives CASSQLDTQYF.

The chain recombines TRBV12-3 or TRBV12-4 with TRBJ2-3, with TRBD2 matching 7 bases. The ends lost 1 base at V and 10 bases at J; junction bases unmatched: 14. The CDR3 spans 16 residues. CDR3 protein: CASSLGERAGRDAQYF. Here the CDR3 DNA reads TGTGCCAGCAGTTTAGGGGAGAGAGCGGGACGGGATGCGCAGTATTTT.

The rearrangement uses TRBV7-6 and TRBJ2-6; D is ambiguous. Germline lookup yields CDR1 SGHVS and CDR2 FNYEAQ. CDR3 length: 16 amino acids. V gave up 3 bases and J gave up 3 bases, with 12 bases separating them. CDR3 nucleotide sequence: TGTGCCAGCAGCTTCTGGGCAGATCGTGGGGCCAACGTCCTGACTTTC. Its translation: CASSFWADRGANVLTF.

The chain recombines TRBV27 with TRBJ2-2, with 11 positions matching TRBD2. Germline lookup yields CDR1 MNHEY and CDR2 SMNVEV (reference sequence). V was pared by 1 base and J by 5 bases, with 3 bases of the junction left unmatched. This CDR3 contains 16 residues. The CDR3 region is CASSLLAGGQTGELFF. DNA of the CDR3: TGTGCCAGCAGTTTATTAGCGGGGGGGCAAACCGGGGAGCTGTTTTTT.

This clonotype came up once. The chain carries TRBV4-2 and TRBJ1-5, with D unresolved. CDR3 length: 15 amino acids. In germline, CDR1 is LGHNA, CDR2 YNFKEQ. Trimming took off 4 bases at V and 5 bases at J, with 15 bases between the two ends. For the CDR3, the DNA is TGTGCCAGCAGCCCCCGGGTCGGGCCCGATCAGCCCCAGCATTTT. Its protein product is CASSPRVGPDQPQHF.

This clonotype was seen ten or more times. This chain connects TRBV6-2 or TRBV6-3 to TRBJ1-2; D remains ambiguous. The ends were cut back, 2 bases at V and 3 bases at J, with 13 bases in the middle. Germline CDR1 reads MNHEY; CDR2 reads SVGEGT. This CDR3 contains 15 residues. CDR3 region: CASSYLRNGDYGYTF. The CDR3 DNA reads as TGTGCCAGCAGTTACCTGCGGAACGGAGACTATGGCTACACCTTC.

The chain carries TRBV9 and TRBJ2-5, with 9 positions matching TRBD1. In germline, CDR1 is SGDLS, CDR2 YYNGEE. CDR3 size: 16 residues. Losses at the gene ends were 1 base for V and 2 bases for J; bases not matched to a gene: 6. The CDR3 DNA follows: TGTGCCAGCAGCGTATGGGGACAGGGAGAGCAAGAGACCCAGTACTTC. As protein: CASSVWGQGEQETQYF.

The rearrangement links TRBV7-9 to TRBJ1-1; no reliable D call. Trimming took off 1 base at V and 1 base at J, with 10 bases between the two ends. CDR3 length: 15 amino acids. CDR1 is SEHNR and CDR2 is FQNEAQ in the germline V gene (reference sequence). The CDR3 sequence: CASSLVGMTNTEAFF. The CDR3 DNA reads TGTGCCAGCAGCTTAGTGGGAATGACGAACACTGAAGCTTTCTTT.

The chain is built from TRBV20-1 and TRBJ2-7; D ambiguous. The closer fit of TRBJ2-5 to the DNA end suggests the J call may be wrong. Germline CDR1 and CDR2: DFQATT and SNEGSKA (reference sequence). This CDR3 comprises 11 residues. Written as DNA, the CDR3 is TGCAGTGCTACCCAAAAAGCGACCCAGTACTTC. Protein sequence: CSATQKATQYF.

This clonotype was seen a single time. This may stem from a read error, because a much larger clone lies one nucleotide away. The V gene is TRBV28, the J gene TRBJ2-3; 9 bases align to TRBD2. Trimming at V came to 8 bases and at J to 5 bases, leaving 20 bases not matched to a gene. The CDR3 has 18 amino acids. CDR1 and CDR2 from the germline V gene are MDHEN and SYDVKM. The CDR3 region has the DNA TGTGCCAGCCTTGGGAGAGCTAGCGGGAACATGGCGGGAGATACGCAGTATTTT. It yields the protein CASLGRASGNMAGDTQYF.

This clonotype has just a few counts. A much larger clone lies a single base off, so this may be a read error. This chain joins TRBV11-2 and TRBJ2-7, with D perhaps assigned TRBD1 or TRBD2 (5 bases each). V lost 0 bases and J 0 bases, leaving 15 bases between the germline ends. This CDR3 spans 17 amino acids. CDR1 and CDR2 (germline): SGHAT, FQNNGV. The CDR3 loop reads CASSLERDAQSSYEQYF. The CDR3 DNA is TGTGCCAGCAGCTTAGAACGGGACGCACAGAGCTCCTACGAGCAGTACTTC. The whole variable domain, filled in from reference TRBV11-2 and TRBJ2-7, reads EAGVAQSPRYKIIEKRQSVAFWCNPISGHATLYWYQQILGQGPKLLIQFQNNGVVDDSQLPKDRFSAERLKGVDSTLKIQPAKLEDSAVYLCASSLERDAQSSYEQYFGPGTRLTVT.

This chain joins TRBV7-6 and TRBJ2-7; D might be TRBD1 (6 bases). Trimming removed 1 base from V and 6 bases from J, with 10 bases in between. The germline gives CDR1 SGHVS, CDR2 FNYEAQ. The CDR3 has 13 residues. The DNA of the CDR3 is TGTGCCAGCAGCTTAGAACAGGGTTCCGAGCAGTACTTC. The encoded protein is CASSLEQGSEQYF.

The genes are TRBV29-1 and TRBJ1-1; TRBD1 matches at 7 bases. Germline CDR1 SQVTM, CDR2 ANQGSEA. The CDR3 has 11 amino acids. Unmatched junction bases numbered 10, after V lost 6 bases and J lost 12 bases. The DNA for the CDR3 is TGCAGCGTCGGGGACGACAGGGCGTCTTTCTTT. Translating gives CSVGDDRASFF.